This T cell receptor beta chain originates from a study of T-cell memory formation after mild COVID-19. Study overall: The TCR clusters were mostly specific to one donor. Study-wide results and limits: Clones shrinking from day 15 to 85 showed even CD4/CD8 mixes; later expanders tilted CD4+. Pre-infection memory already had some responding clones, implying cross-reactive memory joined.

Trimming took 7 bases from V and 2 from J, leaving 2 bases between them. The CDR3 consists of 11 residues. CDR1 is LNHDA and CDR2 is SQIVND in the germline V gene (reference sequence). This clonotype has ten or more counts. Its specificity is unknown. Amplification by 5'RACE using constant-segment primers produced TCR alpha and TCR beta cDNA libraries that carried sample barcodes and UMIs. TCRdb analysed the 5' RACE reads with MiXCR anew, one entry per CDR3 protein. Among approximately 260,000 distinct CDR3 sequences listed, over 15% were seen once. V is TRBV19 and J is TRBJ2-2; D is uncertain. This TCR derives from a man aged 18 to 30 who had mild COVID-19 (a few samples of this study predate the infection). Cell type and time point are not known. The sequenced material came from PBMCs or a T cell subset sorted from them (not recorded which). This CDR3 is CASTNTGELFF. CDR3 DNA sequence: TGTGCCAGTACTAACACCGGGGAGCTGTTTTTT.